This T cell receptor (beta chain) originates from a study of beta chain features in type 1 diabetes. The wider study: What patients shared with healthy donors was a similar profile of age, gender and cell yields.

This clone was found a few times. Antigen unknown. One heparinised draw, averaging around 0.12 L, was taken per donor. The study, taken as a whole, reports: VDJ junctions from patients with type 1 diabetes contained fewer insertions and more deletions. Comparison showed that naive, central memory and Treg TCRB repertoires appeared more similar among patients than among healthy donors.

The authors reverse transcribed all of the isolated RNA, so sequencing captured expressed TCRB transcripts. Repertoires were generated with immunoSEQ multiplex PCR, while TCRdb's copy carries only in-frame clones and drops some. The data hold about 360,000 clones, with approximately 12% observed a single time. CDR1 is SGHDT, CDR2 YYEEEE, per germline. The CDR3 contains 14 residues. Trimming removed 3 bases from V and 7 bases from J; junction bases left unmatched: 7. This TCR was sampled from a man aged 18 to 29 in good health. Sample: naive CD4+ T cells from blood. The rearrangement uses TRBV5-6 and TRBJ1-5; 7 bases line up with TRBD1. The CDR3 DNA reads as TGTGCCAGCAGCTCCGCCAGGGGGGAACAGCCCCAGCATTTT. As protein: CASSSARGEQPQHF.